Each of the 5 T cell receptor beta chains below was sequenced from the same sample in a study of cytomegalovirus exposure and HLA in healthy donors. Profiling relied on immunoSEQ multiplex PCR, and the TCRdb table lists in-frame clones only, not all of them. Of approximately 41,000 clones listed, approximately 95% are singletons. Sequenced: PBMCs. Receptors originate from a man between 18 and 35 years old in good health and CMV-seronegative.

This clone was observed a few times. The CDR3 reads CATSRDTSGSYEQYF. CDR3 coding DNA: TGTGCCACCAGCAGAGATACTAGCGGGAGTTACGAGCAGTACTTC. This chain links TRBV15 with TRBJ2-7; 11 positions agree with TRBD2. Germline lookup yields CDR1 LNHNV and CDR2 YYDKDF (reference sequence). This CDR3 is 15 amino acids long. Trimming cost V 0 bases and J 4 bases; bases outside gene matches: 2.

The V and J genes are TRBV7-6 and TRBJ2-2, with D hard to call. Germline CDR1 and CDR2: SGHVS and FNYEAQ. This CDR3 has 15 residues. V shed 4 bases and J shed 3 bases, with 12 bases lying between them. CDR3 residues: CASSSIPVDTGELFF. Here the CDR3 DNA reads TGTGCCAGCAGCTCGATACCGGTTGACACCGGGGAGCTGTTTTTT.

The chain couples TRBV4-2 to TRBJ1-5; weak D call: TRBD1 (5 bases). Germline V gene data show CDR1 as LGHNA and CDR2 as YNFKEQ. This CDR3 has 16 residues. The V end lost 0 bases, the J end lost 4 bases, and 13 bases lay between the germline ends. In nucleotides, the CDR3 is TGTGCCAGCAGCCAAGACCCAAGACAGACGAATCAGCCCCAGCATTTT. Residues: CASSQDPRQTNQPQHF.

The CDR3 DNA reads as TGTGCCAGTAGTCCCCGGGACAGGGGAGGGGACGAGCAGTACTTC. It translates to CASSPRDRGGDEQYF. The gene calls are TRBV19 and TRBJ2-7; 10 bases line up with TRBD1. This CDR3 has 15 amino acids. V was clipped by 5 bases and J by 5 bases; unmatched bases: 9. Germline CDR1 and CDR2: LNHDA and SQIVND (reference sequence).

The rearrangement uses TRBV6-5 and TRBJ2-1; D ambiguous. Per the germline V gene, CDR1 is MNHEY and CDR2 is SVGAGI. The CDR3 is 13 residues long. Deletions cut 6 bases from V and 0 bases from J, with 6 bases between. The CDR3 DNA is TGTGCCAGCAGCAGAAACTCCTACAATGAGCAGTTCTTC. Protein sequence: CASSRNSYNEQFF.